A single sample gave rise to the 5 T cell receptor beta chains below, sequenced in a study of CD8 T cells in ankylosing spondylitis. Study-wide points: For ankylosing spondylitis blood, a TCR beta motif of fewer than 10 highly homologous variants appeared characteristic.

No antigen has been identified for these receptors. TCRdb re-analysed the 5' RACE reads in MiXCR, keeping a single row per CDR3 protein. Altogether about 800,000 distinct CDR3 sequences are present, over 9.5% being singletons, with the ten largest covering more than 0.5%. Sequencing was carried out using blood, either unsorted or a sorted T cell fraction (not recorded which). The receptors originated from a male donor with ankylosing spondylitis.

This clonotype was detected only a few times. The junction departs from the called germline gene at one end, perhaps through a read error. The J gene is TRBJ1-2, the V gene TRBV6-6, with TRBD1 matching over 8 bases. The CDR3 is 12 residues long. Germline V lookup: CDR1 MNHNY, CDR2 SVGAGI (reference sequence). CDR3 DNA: TGTGCCAGCAGTGCCTGGACAGGGAAGGTTGTCTTC. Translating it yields CASSAWTGKVVF.

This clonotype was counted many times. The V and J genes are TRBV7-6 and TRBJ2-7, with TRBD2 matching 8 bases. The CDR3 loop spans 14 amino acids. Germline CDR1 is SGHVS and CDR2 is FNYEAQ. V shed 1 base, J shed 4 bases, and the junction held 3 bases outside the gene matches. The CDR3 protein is CASSLGAGVYEQYF. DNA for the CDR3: TGTGCCAGCAGCTTAGGAGCGGGAGTTTACGAGCAGTACTTC.

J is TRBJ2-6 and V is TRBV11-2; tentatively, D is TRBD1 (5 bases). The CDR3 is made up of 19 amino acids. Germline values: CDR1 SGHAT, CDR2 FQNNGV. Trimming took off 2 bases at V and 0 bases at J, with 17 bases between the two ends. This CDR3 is CASSLLGRAQDSGANVLTF. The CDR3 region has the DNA TGTGCCAGCAGCTTACTTGGTAGGGCACAGGACTCTGGGGCCAACGTCCTGACTTTC. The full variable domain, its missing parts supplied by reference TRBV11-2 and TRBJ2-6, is EAGVAQSPRYKIIEKRQSVAFWCNPISGHATLYWYQQILGQGPKLLIQFQNNGVVDDSQLPKDRFSAERLKGVDSTLKIQPAKLEDSAVYLCASSLLGRAQDSGANVLTFGAGSRLTVL.

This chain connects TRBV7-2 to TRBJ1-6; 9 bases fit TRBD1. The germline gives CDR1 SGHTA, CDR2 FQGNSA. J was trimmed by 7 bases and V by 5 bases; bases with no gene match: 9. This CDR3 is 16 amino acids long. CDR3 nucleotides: TGTGCCAGCAGCCGTGCGGTGACAGGGGGAAATTCACCCCTCCACTTT. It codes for CASSRAVTGGNSPLHF.

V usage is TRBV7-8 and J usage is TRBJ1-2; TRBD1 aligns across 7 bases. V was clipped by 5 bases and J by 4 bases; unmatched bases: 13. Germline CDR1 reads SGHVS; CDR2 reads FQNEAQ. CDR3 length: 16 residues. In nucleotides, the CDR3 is TGTGCCAGCAGCCCCCTCCGGGACAGTGGAACCTATGGCTACACCTTC. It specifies CASSPLRDSGTYGYTF.